The 18 T cell receptor beta chains given below trace back to one sample, sequenced in a study of cytomegalovirus exposure and HLA in healthy donors. The PCR ran on 60 Vbeta and 13 Jbeta primers. The protocol was immunoSEQ multiplex PCR, while the TCRdb copy is restricted to in-frame clones and leaves out a portion. The data contain 150,000 to 200,000 clones, 80% to 85% of them singletons. Source material: PBMCs. These receptors were taken from a woman aged 18 to 35 in good health and CMV-seropositive.

This clone was seen once. This rearrangement joins TRBV20-1 to TRBJ1-2; no reliable D call. The germline gives CDR1 DFQATT, CDR2 SNEGSKA (reference sequence). V lost 4 bases to trimming and J lost 5 bases, with 5 bases between them. The CDR3 loop spans 10 amino acids. As DNA, the CDR3 is TGCAGTGCTATTCATTATGGCTACACCTTC. It translates to CSAIHYGYTF.

This chain connects TRBV7-9 to TRBJ2-1; TRBD2 agrees at 9 bases. Germline CDR1 SEHNR, CDR2 FQNEAQ (reference sequence). There are 15 residues in the CDR3. V trimming: 5 bases; J trimming: 0 bases; junction bases outside the gene matches: 2. The CDR3 nucleotides are TGTGCCAGCAGCCTTAGCGGGAGCTCCTACAATGAGCAGTTCTTC. Protein sequence: CASSLSGSSYNEQFF. Variable domain in full (rest from reference TRBV7-9 and TRBJ2-1): DTGVSQNPRHKITKRGQNVTFRCDPISEHNRLYWYRQTLGQGPEFLTYFQNEAQLEKSRLLSDRFSAERPKGSFSTLEIQRTEQGDSAMYLCASSLSGSSYNEQFFGPGTRLTVL.

The chain uses TRBV19 and TRBJ1-5, with D possibly matching TRBD1 (5 bases). With 4 bases removed from V and 3 bases from J, the gap between germline ends came to 16 bases. The CDR3 loop spans 16 amino acids. The germline V gene has CDR1 LNHDA and CDR2 SQIVND (reference sequence). CDR3 in DNA: TGTGCCAGTAGTAACCCCTTCCGGGGGGACAATCAGCCCCAGCATTTT. This codes for CASSNPFRGDNQPQHF.

The chain uses TRBV27 and TRBJ1-4; TRBD1 might be the D (6 bases). Germline CDR1 is MNHEY and CDR2 is SMNVEV (reference sequence). This CDR3 is built from 15 residues. V shed 4 bases and J shed 8 bases, with 17 bases lying between them. CDR3 protein: CASSSSGTMGEKLFF. The CDR3 DNA sequence: TGTGCCAGCAGTTCCTCCGGGACAATGGGGGAAAAACTGTTTTTT.

The rearrangement links TRBV6-4 to TRBJ2-3, with 7 nucleotides matching TRBD1. V trimming: 0 bases; J trimming: 5 bases; junction bases outside the gene matches: 8. This CDR3 comprises 16 residues. Germline V gene data show CDR1 as MRHNA and CDR2 as SNTAGT. The CDR3 loop is CASSDSMAGGVDTQYF. The DNA for the CDR3 is TGTGCCAGCAGTGACTCGATGGCAGGGGGAGTAGATACGCAGTATTTT.

This chain connects TRBV5-3 to TRBJ2-3; possibly TRBD2 for D (7 bases). TRBV5-3 is an ORF, and what it does is uncertain. CDR3 size: 12 residues. V was clipped by 7 bases and J by 13 bases, with 19 bases between them. The CDR3 here is CARAMGGDTEYF. The CDR3 coding sequence is TGTGCCAGAGCAATGGGGGGGGACACGGAGTATTTT.

This clone was observed a few times. The chain uses TRBV5-1 and TRBJ2-7, with 7 bases identical to TRBD1. V shed 2 bases, J shed 3 bases, and the junction held 8 bases outside the gene matches. Germline CDR1 is SGHRS and CDR2 is YFSETQ. The CDR3 is 15 amino acids. CDR3 region: CASSFTGAVGYEQYF. DNA for the CDR3: TGCGCCAGCAGCTTTACAGGGGCAGTAGGCTACGAGCAGTACTTC.

The CDR3 DNA reads as TGTGCCAGCAGCAAGGGGGCGATCTACGAGCAGTACTTC. Residues: CASSKGAIYEQYF. This sequence joins TRBV21-1 and TRBJ2-7; TRBD1 is taken as the D call from the table, unchecked against the DNA. TRBV21-1 counts as a pseudogene. The CDR3 loop spans 13 amino acids.

Only a few counts were recorded for this clone. The V gene is TRBV5-6, the J gene TRBJ2-2; the D is unclear. V was trimmed by 1 base and J by 0 bases, leaving 4 bases between them. Germline V gene data show CDR1 as SGHDT and CDR2 as YYEEEE. This CDR3 contains 14 residues. The CDR3 loop is CASSLPANTGELFF. In nucleotides, the CDR3 is TGTGCCAGCAGCTTGCCAGCGAACACCGGGGAGCTGTTTTTT.

This chain links TRBV30 with TRBJ2-1, with 10 bases identical to TRBD1. There are 13 residues in the CDR3. In germline, CDR1 is GTSNPN, CDR2 SVGIG (reference sequence). The V gene end was trimmed by 3 bases and the J gene end by 7 bases; junction bases not matched to a gene: 3. In DNA, the CDR3 is TGTGCCTGGAGCAGGACAGGGGGGAATGAGCAGTTCTTC. It codes for CAWSRTGGNEQFF.

This chain uses TRBV7-9 with TRBJ1-2; possible D gene TRBD1, 5 bases. The CDR3 contains 15 residues. Deletions cut 4 bases from V and 6 bases from J, with 18 bases between. Germline-derived CDR1 and CDR2 are SEHNR and FQNEAQ (reference sequence). For the CDR3, the DNA is TGTGCCAGCAGCTCACCCGGAGGGGCAGTCAATGGCTACACCTTC. This codes for CASSSPGGAVNGYTF.

The chain is built from TRBV30 and TRBJ2-5, with 8 bases matching TRBD2. The CDR3 contains 13 residues. V was clipped by 1 base and J by 4 bases; unmatched bases: 2. From germline, CDR1 is GTSNPN and CDR2 SVGIG (reference sequence). The DNA of the CDR3 is TGTGCCTGGAGTGCCGGGGGGGCAGAGACCCAGTACTTC. Protein sequence: CAWSAGGAETQYF.

The chain joins TRBV19 to TRBJ2-2; 9 nucleotides line up with TRBD2. Germline V gives CDR1 LNHDA, CDR2 SQIVND (reference sequence). This CDR3 region has 14 residues. J was trimmed by 6 bases and V by 5 bases; bases with no gene match: 4. The CDR3 nucleotides are TGTGCCAGTAGTTCGGGGACTAGCTCCGGGGAGCTGTTTTTT. Translation gives CASSSGTSSGELFF.

The gene calls are TRBV5-1 and TRBJ2-7; weak D call: TRBD2 (6 bases). V was clipped by 0 bases and J by 3 bases, with 7 bases between them. CDR1 and CDR2 from the germline V gene are SGHRS and YFSETQ. The CDR3 spans 13 residues. The CDR3 region is CASSLDSGYEQYF. The CDR3 DNA reads TGCGCCAGCAGCTTGGATAGCGGCTACGAGCAGTACTTC.

V and J are TRBV6-1 and TRBJ2-7, with 13 bases aligning to TRBD2. The ends lost 7 bases at V and 7 bases at J; junction bases unmatched: 10. Germline values: CDR1 MNHNS, CDR2 SASEGT. CDR3 length: 15 residues. The CDR3 DNA follows: TGTGCCAGCAATCCCCCGGGACTAGCGGGGAAGGAGCAGTACTTC. Its protein is CASNPPGLAGKEQYF.

The DNA of the CDR3 is TGTGCCAGCAGCTGGGACAGGGGGAGTCAGCCCCAGCATTTT. Its protein is CASSWDRGSQPQHF. The gene calls are TRBV27 and TRBJ1-5; TRBD1 agrees at 11 bases. Germline V CDR1 and CDR2: MNHEY, SMNVEV (reference sequence). This CDR3 spans 14 amino acids. Germline trimming cut 6 bases from V and 6 bases from J; bases unmatched to any gene: 4.

V gene TRBV11-2 combines with J gene TRBJ2-5; TRBD1 matches at 9 bases. V lost 2 bases and J lost 7; bases outside the gene matches: 8. CDR1 SGHAT and CDR2 FQNNGV come from the germline V gene. This CDR3 comprises 15 residues. In DNA form, the CDR3 reads TGTGCCAGCAGCTTAACAGGGGGCTTTCTAGGGACCCAGTACTTC. It translates to CASSLTGGFLGTQYF.

The chain couples TRBV4-3 to TRBJ1-2; D is unresolved. The germline CDR1 and CDR2 sequences are LGHNA and YSLEER. The CDR3 spans 16 residues. V shed 4 bases and J shed 5 bases, with 20 bases lying between them. The CDR3 DNA sequence: TGCGCCAGCAGCCGAGAAGCCGACGGAGTGATGTATGGCTACACCTTC. Protein: CASSREADGVMYGYTF.